The 5 T cell receptor beta chains reported below all come from one sample, sequenced in a study of control samples from healthy donors and cancer patients. Sequenced by immunoSEQ multiplex PCR; TCRdb stores in-frame clones only, minus some. There are under 130,000 clones in the sample; about 89% occur only once, and about a fifth lies in the top ten. Sequencing used PBMCs. The receptors derive from a man between 60 and 75 years old with lung cancer.

This chain connects TRBV5-7 to TRBJ2-3; 11 bases map to TRBD2. TRBV5-7 is assigned to the ORF class and has an uncertain function. This CDR3 has 18 residues. V lost 2 bases and J lost 4; bases outside the gene matches: 12. The CDR3 reads CASSFSSGGPTQSDTQYF. The CDR3 bases are TGTGCCAGCAGCTTTTCTAGCGGGGGGCCCACTCAATCAGATACGCAGTATTTT.

This chain links TRBV18 with TRBJ2-1, with 8 bases matching TRBD1. Germline-derived CDR1 and CDR2 are KGHSH and LQKENI. After removal of 4 bases from V and 7 bases from J, the junction contained 12 bases not matched to a gene. The CDR3 contains 16 residues. The CDR3 DNA is TGTGCCAGCTCACTAAGGACAGGGACCGTGGGAAATGAGCAGTTCTTC. It is translated as CASSLRTGTVGNEQFF.

V gene TRBV30 combines with J gene TRBJ2-3; 12 positions match TRBD2. CDR1 is GTSNPN and CDR2 is SVGIG in the germline V gene (reference sequence). Trimming took 2 bases from V and 2 from J; bases not matched to a gene: 5. The CDR3 runs to 16 residues. CDR3 amino acids: CAWSPWTSGDTDTQYF. CDR3 in DNA: TGTGCCTGGAGTCCTTGGACTAGCGGGGACACAGATACGCAGTATTTT.

This clone has just a few counts. The DNA for the CDR3 is TGCGCCAGCAGCTTGGGGGACACAGGAGGAGGACAGCCCCAGCATTTT. Protein: CASSLGDTGGGQPQHF. The V call is TRBV5-1, the J call TRBJ1-5; D is possibly TRBD1 (6 bases). V was cut by 0 bases and J by 7 bases, with 17 bases left in between. CDR1 SGHRS and CDR2 YFSETQ come from the germline V gene. This CDR3 is 16 amino acids long.

This chain links TRBV5-1 with TRBJ2-3, with TRBD2 identical over 9 bases. V shed 6 bases and J 6 bases; nucleotides not matched to a gene: 8. Germline CDR1 reads SGHRS; CDR2 reads YFSETQ. The CDR3 covers 14 residues. Here the CDR3 reads CASTLREGGDTQYF. The CDR3, as DNA: TGCGCCAGCACCCTGCGGGAGGGGGGGGATACGCAGTATTTT.